This TCR beta chain is from a study of low-dose radiotherapy and immunotherapy resistance in tumors. Study as a whole: In Cohort 2, 1 Gy per fraction was delivered every two weeks, for a total of 13 Gy over 26 weeks. Intravenous cyclophosphamide 200 mg/m2 was given every two weeks, one day before radiation and immunotherapy.

There are 14 residues in the CDR3. CDR1 is MDHEN and CDR2 is SYDVKM in the germline V gene. Trimming cost V 7 bases and J 3 bases; bases outside gene matches: 5. TRAV- and TRBV-specific primers primed first-strand cDNA, covering alpha and beta chains. Both a constant-region primer and a V-primer adapter served to amplify TCRs across 15 to 25 PCR cycles. Researchers amplified the isolated mRNA using in vitro transcription. TCRdb ran MiXCR on the reads and lists one entry per CDR3 protein. This table holds some 60,000 distinct CDR3 sequences, about a quarter found once. The time point here: before trial treatment.

The sample was PBMCs, taken before treatment. This chain connects TRBV28 to TRBJ2-7; the match to TRBD1 covers 11 bases. The receptor comes from a male donor with rectosigmoid adenocarcinoma. Here the CDR3 DNA reads TGTGCCAGCAAAAGGACAGGGGGCGTCTACGAGCAGTACTTC. Protein sequence: CASKRTGGVYEQYF. The entire variable domain, with the rest obtained from reference TRBV28 and TRBJ2-7, is as follows: DVKVTQSSRYLVKRTGEKVFLECVQDMDHENMFWYRQDPGLGLRLIYFSYDVKMKEKGDIPEGYSVSREKKERFSLILESASTNQTSMYLCASKRTGGVYEQYFGPGTRLTVT.